This is a list of T cell receptor beta chains from one sample in a study of blood T cell repertoires in COVID-19. TCRdb's table, derived via immunoSEQ multiplex PCR, lists solely in-frame clones and lacks some. The sample holds approximately 220,000 clones, approximately 83% seen once. Material for sequencing was PBMCs or T cells enriched from blood (not recorded which). These receptors came from a woman aged 40 to 55 with acute COVID-19. CDR3s include the opening cysteine and the closing phenylalanine or tryptophan. Each record gives: V gene, D gene, clone size, J gene, CDR3 protein, CDR3 DNA. The D gene is left open where the match is weak. Clone size is not always given. Where it is, it says once, few, many or a class for expanded clones.

>TRBV5-1|TRBD1|.|TRBJ2-7
CASSPDREIYEQYF
TGCGCCAGCAGCCCGGACAGGGAGATCTACGAGCAGTACTTC
>TRBV11-2|.|.|TRBJ2-3
CASSLDGAFASTDTQYF
TGTGCCAGCAGCTTAGATGGGGCATTTGCTAGCACAGATACGCAGTATTTT
>TRBV25-1|.|.|TRBJ2-1
CASSAFPSGEGYNEQFF
TGTGCCAGCAGTGCATTCCCCTCAGGGGAGGGTTACAATGAGCAGTTCTTC
>TRBV29-1|TRBD1|once|TRBJ2-2
CSIRDSRNTGELFF
TGCAGCATCCGGGACAGCCGTAACACCGGGGAGCTGTTTTTT
>TRBV19|TRBD2|once|TRBJ2-7
CASSILAGGSYEQYF
TGTGCCAGTAGTATACTAGCGGGAGGCTCCTACGAGCAGTACTTC
>TRBV30|TRBD1|.|TRBJ1-2
CAWSVLGTGVNGYTF
TGTGCCTGGAGTGTACTTGGGACAGGGGTAAATGGCTACACCTTC
>TRBV6-1|TRBD2|few|TRBJ2-7
CASSAQTSGGNYEQYF
TGTGCCAGCAGTGCACAGACTAGCGGGGGGAACTACGAGCAGTACTTC
>TRBV7-8|.|.|TRBJ1-3
CASSLNEGNTIYF
TGTGCCAGCAGCTTAAATGAGGGAAACACCATATATTTT
>TRBV12-5|.|.|TRBJ1-2
CASGLYPIGTLYGYTF
TGTGCTAGTGGTTTGTACCCTATTGGGACACTCTATGGCTACACCTTC
>TRBV5-4|TRBD1|.|TRBJ1-1
CASSSPGQGTGTEAFF
TGTGCCAGCAGCTCGCCTGGACAGGGTACGGGTACTGAAGCTTTCTTT
>TRBV3-1/TRBV3-2|.|.|TRBJ1-2
CASSQTGTPFTF
TGTGCCAGCAGCCAAACCGGGACTCCCTTCACCTTC
>TRBV28|.|.|TRBJ1-2
CASSPPPGSYGYTF
TGTGCCAGCAGCCCCCCCCCGGGGTCCTATGGCTACACCTTC
>TRBV4-2|.|few|TRBJ2-3
CASSGGRGGDTQYF
TGTGCCAGCAGTGGAGGACGAGGGGGTGATACGCAGTATTTT
>TRBV7-9|.|.|TRBJ1-2
CASSFRLGDTYGYTF
TGTGCCAGCAGCTTCCGATTAGGGGACACCTATGGCTACACCTTC
>TRBV4-1|TRBD2|.|TRBJ2-1
CASSPPGAGSEQFF
TGCGCCAGCAGCCCCCCGGGAGCGGGGAGTGAGCAGTTCTTC
>TRBV7-3|TRBD1|.|TRBJ1-4
CASSGHRDRNEKLFF
TGTGCCAGCAGCGGACACAGGGACAGAAATGAAAAACTGTTTTTT
>TRBV3-1/TRBV3-2|.|.|TRBJ2-1
CASSQARYNEQFF
TGTGCCAGCAGCCAAGCCAGATACAATGAGCAGTTCTTC
>TRBV21-1|.|.|TRBJ2-7
CASIPRDRCYEQYF
TGTGCCAGCATCCCCCGGGACAGATGCTACGAGCAGTACTTC
>TRBV2|.|.|TRBJ2-1
CASSVGYNEQFF
TGTGCCAGCAGTGTCGGGTACAATGAGCAGTTCTTC
>TRBV5-1|.|.|TRBJ1-1
CASSRDKVDEAFF
TGCGCCAGCAGCAGGGACAAGGTTGATGAAGCTTTCTTT
>TRBV28|TRBD1|.|TRBJ1-5
CASNTDNPGQGSQPQHF
TGTGCCAGCAATACGGACAACCCGGGACAGGGAAGTCAGCCCCAGCATTTT
>TRBV19|.|.|TRBJ1-1
CASKGRKNTEAFF
TGTGCCAGTAAGGGGAGGAAGAACACTGAAGCTTTCTTT
>TRBV30|TRBD2|once|TRBJ2-7
CAWSPGLAGEEQYF
TGTGCCTGGAGTCCGGGACTAGCGGGAGAAGAGCAGTACTTC
>TRBV30|.|once|TRBJ1-3
CAWSVTGISGNTIYF
TGTGCCTGGAGTGTAACCGGGATCTCTGGAAACACCATATATTTT
>TRBV3-1/TRBV3-2|TRBD1|.|TRBJ1-2
CASSQAGTGEIYGYTF
TGTGCCAGCAGCCAAGCCGGGACAGGTGAAATCTATGGCTACACCTTC
>TRBV30|.|.|TRBJ1-5
CAWSVRDHRADRSNQPQHF
TGTGCCTGGAGTGTACGAGATCACAGGGCGGATCGGAGCAATCAGCCCCAGCATTTT
>TRBV5-4|TRBD2|once|TRBJ2-3
CASSLASSGRQSTQYF
TGTGCCAGCAGCTTGGCCAGTAGCGGGAGACAGTCCACGCAGTATTTT
>TRBV28|TRBD1|.|TRBJ1-6
CASSLTAGQEPKPLHF
TGTGCCAGCAGTTTAACGGCGGGACAGGAGCCAAAACCCCTCCACTTT
>TRBV5-5|.|.|TRBJ2-7
CASSLVVPSYEQYF
TGTGCCAGCAGCTTGGTAGTACCTTCCTACGAGCAGTACTTC
>TRBV10-3|TRBD1|.|TRBJ1-1
CAIRQHSGPGGNTEAFF
TGTGCCATCAGGCAACATTCCGGTCCAGGGGGGAACACTGAAGCTTTCTTT
>TRBV30|.|.|TRBJ1-4
CAWEKGRGEKLFF
TGTGCCTGGGAAAAGGGGCGGGGGGAAAAACTGTTTTTT
>TRBV19|.|.|TRBJ1-2
CASSPGTNFKGYTF
TGTGCCAGTAGTCCTGGGACAAATTTTAAGGGCTACACCTTC
>TRBV18|TRBD2|.|TRBJ2-1
CASSQTSGKYNEQFF
TGTGCCAGCTCCCAGACTAGCGGGAAATACAATGAGCAGTTCTTC
>TRBV19|TRBD1|.|TRBJ1-1
CASSPTGQGANEAFF
TGTGCCAGTAGTCCCACCGGACAGGGGGCCAATGAAGCTTTCTTT
>TRBV9|.|.|TRBJ2-1
CASSAAVHPGNEQFF
TGTGCCAGCAGCGCGGCGGTCCACCCCGGCAATGAGCAGTTCTTC
>TRBV7-2|.|.|TRBJ2-7
CASSLAGALSYEQYF
TGTGCCAGCAGCTTAGCGGGGGCCCTCTCCTACGAGCAGTACTTC
>TRBV5-3|TRBD1|.|TRBJ2-7
CARSGQGSYEQYF
TGTGCCAGAAGCGGACAGGGCTCCTACGAGCAGTACTTC
>TRBV6-4|TRBD2|.|TRBJ2-1
CASSERGGSYNEQFF
TGTGCCAGCAGTGAGCGGGGGGGCTCCTACAATGAGCAGTTCTTC
>TRBV24-1|.|.|TRBJ2-2
CATMDRHNTGELFF
TGTGCCACCATGGACAGACACAACACCGGGGAGCTGTTTTTT
>TRBV14|.|once|TRBJ2-7
CASSQDVGAGGNRNYEQYF
TGTGCCAGCAGCCAAGATGTAGGGGCCGGCGGGAACCGAAACTACGAGCAGTACTTC
>TRBV20-1|.|.|TRBJ1-2
CSASMGAGYTF
TGCAGTGCTAGCATGGGGGCTGGCTACACCTTC
>TRBV3-1/TRBV3-2|.|.|TRBJ1-2
CASSQGQGPPGGYTF
TGTGCCAGCAGCCAAGGTCAGGGTCCTCCAGGGGGCTACACCTTC